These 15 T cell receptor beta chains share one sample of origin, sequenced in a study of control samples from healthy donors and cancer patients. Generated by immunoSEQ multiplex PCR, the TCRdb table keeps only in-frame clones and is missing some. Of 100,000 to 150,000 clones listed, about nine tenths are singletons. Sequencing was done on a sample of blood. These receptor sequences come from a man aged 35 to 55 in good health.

The CDR3 bases are TGTGCCAGCTCACCTGCCTGGGATCAGCCCCAGCATTTT. Residues: CASSPAWDQPQHF. The V gene is TRBV18, the J gene TRBJ1-5, with unresolved D. Looked up from germline, CDR1 is KGHSH and CDR2 is LQKENI. V shed 3 bases and J shed 5 bases, with 8 bases lying between them. The CDR3 has 13 amino acids. The complete variable domain, with remaining parts taken from reference TRBV18 and TRBJ1-5, reads NAGVMQNPRHLVRRRGQEARLRCSPMKGHSHVYWYRQLPEEGLKFMVYLQKENIIDESGMPKERFSAEFPKEGPSILRIQQVVRGDSAAYFCASSPAWDQPQHFGDGTRLSIL.

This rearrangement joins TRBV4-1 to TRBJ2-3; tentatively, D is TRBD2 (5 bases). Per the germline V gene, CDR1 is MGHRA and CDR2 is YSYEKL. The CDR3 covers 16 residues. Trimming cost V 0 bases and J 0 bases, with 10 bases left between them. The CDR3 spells CASSQDWGASTDTQYF. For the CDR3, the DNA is TGCGCCAGCAGCCAAGATTGGGGAGCTAGCACAGATACGCAGTATTTT.

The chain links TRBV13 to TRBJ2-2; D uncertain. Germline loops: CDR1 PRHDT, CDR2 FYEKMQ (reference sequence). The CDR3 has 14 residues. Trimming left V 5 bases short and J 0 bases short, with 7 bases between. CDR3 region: CASSSFANTGELFF. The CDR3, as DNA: TGTGCCAGCAGCAGTTTCGCGAACACCGGGGAGCTGTTTTTT.

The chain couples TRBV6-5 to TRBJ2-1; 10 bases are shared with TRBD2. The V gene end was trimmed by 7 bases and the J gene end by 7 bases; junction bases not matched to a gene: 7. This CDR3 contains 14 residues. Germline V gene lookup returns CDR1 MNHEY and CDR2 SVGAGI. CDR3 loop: CASTVGLAWNEQFF. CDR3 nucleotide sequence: TGTGCCAGCACAGTGGGACTAGCGTGGAATGAGCAGTTCTTC.

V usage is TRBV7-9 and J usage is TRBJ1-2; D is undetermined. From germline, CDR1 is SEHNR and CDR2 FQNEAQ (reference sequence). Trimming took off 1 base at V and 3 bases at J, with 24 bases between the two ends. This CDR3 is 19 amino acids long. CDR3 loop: CASSLDPGTESKRDYGYTF. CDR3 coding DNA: TGTGCCAGCAGCTTAGATCCGGGAACAGAAAGTAAACGGGACTATGGCTACACCTTC. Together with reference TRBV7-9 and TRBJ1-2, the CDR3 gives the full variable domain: DTGVSQNPRHKITKRGQNVTFRCDPISEHNRLYWYRQTLGQGPEFLTYFQNEAQLEKSRLLSDRFSAERPKGSFSTLEIQRTEQGDSAMYLCASSLDPGTESKRDYGYTFGSGTRLTVV.

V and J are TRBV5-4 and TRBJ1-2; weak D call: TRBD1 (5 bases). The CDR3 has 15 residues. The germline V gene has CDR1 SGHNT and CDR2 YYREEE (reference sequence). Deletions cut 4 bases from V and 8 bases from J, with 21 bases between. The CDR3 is CASSPDRSFFRGYTF. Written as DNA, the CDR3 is TGTGCCAGCAGCCCAGACAGAAGCTTTTTTCGGGGCTACACCTTC.

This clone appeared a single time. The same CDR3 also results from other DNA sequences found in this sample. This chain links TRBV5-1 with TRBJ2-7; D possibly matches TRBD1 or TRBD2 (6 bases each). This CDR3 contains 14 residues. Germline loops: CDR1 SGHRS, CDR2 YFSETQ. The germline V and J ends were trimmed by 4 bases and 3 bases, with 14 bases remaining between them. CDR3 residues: CASSLGGQSYEQYF. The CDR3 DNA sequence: TGCGCCAGCAGCCTGGGGGGACAAAGCTACGAGCAGTACTTC.

CDR3 nucleotides: TGTGCCAGCAGCTTCGCCGGGTACTCATACAATGAGCAGTTCTTC. Translating gives CASSFAGYSYNEQFF. J is TRBJ2-1 and V is TRBV11-1, with D unresolved. There are 15 residues in the CDR3. Germline CDR1 reads SGHAT; CDR2 reads FQDESV (reference sequence). Trimming removed 3 bases from V and 4 bases from J, with 13 bases in between.

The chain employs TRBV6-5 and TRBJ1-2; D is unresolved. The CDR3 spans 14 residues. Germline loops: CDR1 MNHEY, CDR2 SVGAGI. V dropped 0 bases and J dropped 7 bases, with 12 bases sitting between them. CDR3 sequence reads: CASSYSPSRTGYTF. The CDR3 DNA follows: TGTGCCAGCAGTTACTCTCCGAGCAGAACTGGCTACACCTTC.

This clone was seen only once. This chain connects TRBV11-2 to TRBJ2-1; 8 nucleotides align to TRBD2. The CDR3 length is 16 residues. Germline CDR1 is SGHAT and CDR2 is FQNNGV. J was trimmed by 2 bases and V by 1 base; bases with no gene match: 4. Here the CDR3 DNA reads TGTGCCAGCAGCTTAGGTAGCGGGGAAACCTACAATGAGCAGTTCTTC. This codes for CASSLGSGETYNEQFF.

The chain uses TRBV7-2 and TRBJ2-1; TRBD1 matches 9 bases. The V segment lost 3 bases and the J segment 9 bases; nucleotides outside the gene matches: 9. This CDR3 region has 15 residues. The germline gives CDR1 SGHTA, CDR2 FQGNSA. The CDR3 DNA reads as TGTGCCAGCAGCTTTGCCAGGGACAGGGTAGTTGAGCAGTTCTTC. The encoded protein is CASSFARDRVVEQFF.

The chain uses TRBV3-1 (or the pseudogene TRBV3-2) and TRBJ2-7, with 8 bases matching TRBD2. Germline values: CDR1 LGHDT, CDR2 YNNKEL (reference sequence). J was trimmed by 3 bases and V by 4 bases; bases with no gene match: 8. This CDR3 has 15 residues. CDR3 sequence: CASSRERGKDYEQYF. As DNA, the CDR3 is TGTGCCAGCAGCCGCGAGCGGGGGAAAGACTACGAGCAGTACTTC.

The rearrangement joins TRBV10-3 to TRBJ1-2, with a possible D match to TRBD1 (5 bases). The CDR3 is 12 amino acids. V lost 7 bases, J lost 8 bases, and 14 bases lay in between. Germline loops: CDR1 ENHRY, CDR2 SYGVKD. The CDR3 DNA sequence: TGTGCCATCACCAGGGAGGGTGAAGGCTACACCTTC. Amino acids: CAITREGEGYTF.

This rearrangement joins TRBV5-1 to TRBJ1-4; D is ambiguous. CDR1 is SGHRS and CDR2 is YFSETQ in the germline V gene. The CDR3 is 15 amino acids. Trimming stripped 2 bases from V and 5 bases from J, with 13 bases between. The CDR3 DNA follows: TGCGCCAGCAGCTTTAAAAGCGGCGCGAATGAAAAACTGTTTTTT. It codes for CASSFKSGANEKLFF. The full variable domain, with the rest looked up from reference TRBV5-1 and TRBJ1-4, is KAGVTQTPRYLIKTRGQQVTLSCSPISGHRSVSWYQQTPGQGLQFLFEYFSETQRNKGNFPGRFSGRQFSNSRSEMNVSTLELGDSALYLCASSFKSGANEKLFFGSGTQLSVL.

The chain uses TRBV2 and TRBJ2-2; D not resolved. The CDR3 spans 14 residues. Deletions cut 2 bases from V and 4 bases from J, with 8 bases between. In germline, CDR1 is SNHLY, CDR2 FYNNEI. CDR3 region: CASSESSVTGELFF. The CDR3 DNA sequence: TGTGCCAGCAGTGAAAGCAGCGTCACCGGGGAGCTGTTTTTT. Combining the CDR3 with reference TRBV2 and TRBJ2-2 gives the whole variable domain EPEVTQTPSHQVTQMGQEVILRCVPISNHLYFYWYRQILGQKVEFLVSFYNNEISEKSEIFDDQFSVERPDGSNFTLKIRSTKLEDSAMYFCASSESSVTGELFFGEGSRLTVL.